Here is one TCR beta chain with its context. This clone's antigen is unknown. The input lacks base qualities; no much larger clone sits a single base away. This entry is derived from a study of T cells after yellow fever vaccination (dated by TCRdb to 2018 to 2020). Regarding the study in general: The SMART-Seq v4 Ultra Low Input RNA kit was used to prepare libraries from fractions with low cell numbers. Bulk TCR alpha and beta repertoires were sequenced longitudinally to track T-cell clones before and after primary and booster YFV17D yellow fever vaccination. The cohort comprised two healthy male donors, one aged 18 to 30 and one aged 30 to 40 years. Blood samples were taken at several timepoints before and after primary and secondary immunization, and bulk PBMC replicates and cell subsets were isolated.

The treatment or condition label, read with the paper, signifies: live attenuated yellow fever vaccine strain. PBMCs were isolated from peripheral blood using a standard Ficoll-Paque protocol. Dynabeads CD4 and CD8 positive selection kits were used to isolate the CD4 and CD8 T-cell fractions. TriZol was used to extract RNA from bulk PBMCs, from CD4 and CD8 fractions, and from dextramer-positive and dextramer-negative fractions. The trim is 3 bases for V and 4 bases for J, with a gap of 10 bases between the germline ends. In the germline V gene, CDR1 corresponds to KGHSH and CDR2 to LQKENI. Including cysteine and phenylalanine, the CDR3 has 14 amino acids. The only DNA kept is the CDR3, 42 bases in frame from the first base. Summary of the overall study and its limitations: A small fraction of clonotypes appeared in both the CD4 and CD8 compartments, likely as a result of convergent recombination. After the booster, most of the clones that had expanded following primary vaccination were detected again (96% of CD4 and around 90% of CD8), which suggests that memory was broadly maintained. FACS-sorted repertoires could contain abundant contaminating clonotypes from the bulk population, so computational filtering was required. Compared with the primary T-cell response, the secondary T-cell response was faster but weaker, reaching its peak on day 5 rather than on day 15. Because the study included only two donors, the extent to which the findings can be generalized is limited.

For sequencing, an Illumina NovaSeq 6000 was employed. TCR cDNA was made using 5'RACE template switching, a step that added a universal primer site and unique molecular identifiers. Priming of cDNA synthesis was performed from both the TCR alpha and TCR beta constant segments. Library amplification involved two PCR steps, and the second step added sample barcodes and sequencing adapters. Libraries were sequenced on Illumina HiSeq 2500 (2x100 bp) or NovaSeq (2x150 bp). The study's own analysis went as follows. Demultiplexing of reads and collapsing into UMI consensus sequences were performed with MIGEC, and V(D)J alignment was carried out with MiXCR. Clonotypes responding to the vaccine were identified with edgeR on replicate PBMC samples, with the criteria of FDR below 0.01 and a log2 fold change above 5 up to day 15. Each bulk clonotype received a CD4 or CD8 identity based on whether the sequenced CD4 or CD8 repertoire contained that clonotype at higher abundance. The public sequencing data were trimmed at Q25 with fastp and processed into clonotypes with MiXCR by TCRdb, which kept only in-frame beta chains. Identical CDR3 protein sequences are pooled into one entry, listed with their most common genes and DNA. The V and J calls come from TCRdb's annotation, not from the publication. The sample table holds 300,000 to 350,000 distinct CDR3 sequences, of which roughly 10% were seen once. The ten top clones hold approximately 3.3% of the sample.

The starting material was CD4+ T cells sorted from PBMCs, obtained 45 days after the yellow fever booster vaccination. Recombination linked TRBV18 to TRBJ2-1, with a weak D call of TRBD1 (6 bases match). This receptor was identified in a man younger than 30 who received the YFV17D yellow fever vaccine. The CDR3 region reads CASSPRQAYNEQFF. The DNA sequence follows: TGTGCCAGCTCACCTCGACAGGCATACAATGAGCAGTTCTTC.